These 10 T cell receptor beta chains originate from one sample sequenced in a study of regulatory T cells in long-lasting Graves disease. The sample's time point: newly diagnosed GD, antithyroid drugs for less than 3 months. PBMC-extracted RNA yielded the TCR library. Libraries of TCR beta came from iRepertoire HTBI primers plus Arm-PCR of CDR3 regions. TCRdb passed the multiplex PCR reads through MiXCR, listing each CDR3 protein once. The table lists some 450,000 distinct CDR3 sequences, around 15% of them singletons. The same specimen was also included in a second study, on T cells in Graves' hyperthyroidism and ophthalmopathy.

The material was peripheral blood mononuclear cells (PBMCs), obtained at new diagnosis, from a patient treated with antithyroid drugs. These receptors all stem from a woman younger than 45 with Graves disease.

The sample holds many counts of this clonotype. This chain links TRBV6-1 with TRBJ1-2, with unresolved D. Per germline, CDR1 MNHNS and CDR2 SASEGT. The germline V and J ends were trimmed by 7 bases and 4 bases, with 13 bases remaining between them. This CDR3 spans 13 amino acids. The CDR3 here is CASTRSAGYGYTF. The CDR3 region has the DNA TGTGCCAGCACCCGTTCCGCCGGCTATGGCTACACCTTC.

The chain's CDR3 is CASSPGTSGSQETQYF. Written as DNA, the CDR3 is TGCGCCAGCAGCCCAGGGACTAGCGGGAGCCAGGAGACCCAGTACTTC. The chain has TRBV5-1 and TRBJ2-5; 14 positions agree with TRBD2. Germline V gene data show CDR1 as SGHRS and CDR2 as YFSETQ. CDR3 length: 16 residues. The junction had 7 bases not matched to a gene; V was cut back by 4 bases and J by 5 bases.

There are many counts of this clonotype. The chain is built from TRBV30 and TRBJ2-7; 8 bases are shared with TRBD1. Per germline, CDR1 GTSNPN and CDR2 SVGIG (reference sequence). The CDR3 spans 14 residues. Trimming at V came to 4 bases and at J to 0 bases, leaving 5 bases not matched to a gene. As DNA, the CDR3 is TGTGCCTGGAACCGACAGGGGAGCTCCTACGAGCAGTACTTC. It codes for CAWNRQGSSYEQYF.

This clonotype was counted at least ten times. The V gene is TRBV2, the J gene TRBJ2-3, with 10 bases that match TRBD2. Trimming removed 6 bases from V and 0 bases from J; junction bases left unmatched: 3. The germline V gene encodes CDR1 SNHLY and CDR2 FYNNEI. This CDR3 contains 15 residues. The CDR3 region is CASRETSGSTDTQYF. In nucleotides, the CDR3 is TGTGCCAGCAGGGAGACTAGCGGGAGCACAGATACGCAGTATTTT.

In its sample, this clonotype was seen many times. J is TRBJ2-1 and V is TRBV7-2; no clear D gene. The CDR3 consists of 17 residues. Trimming removed 1 base from V and 0 bases from J, with 13 bases in between. Germline lookup yields CDR1 SGHTA and CDR2 FQGNSA. The CDR3 here is CASSLVVGLSSYNEQFF. CDR3 sequence (DNA): TGTGCCAGCAGCTTAGTGGTCGGGCTTAGCTCCTACAATGAGCAGTTCTTC. The whole variable domain, remainder taken from reference TRBV7-2 and TRBJ2-1, is GAGVSQSPSNKVTEKGKDVELRCDPISGHTALYWYRQSLGQGLEFLIYFQGNSAPDKSGLPSDRFSAERTGGSVSTLTIQRTQQEDSAVYLCASSLVVGLSSYNEQFFGPGTRLTVL.

This clonotype was observed at least ten times. The genes are TRBV28 and TRBJ2-5; no clear D gene. The CDR3 has 15 residues. V lost 0 bases to trimming and J lost 5 bases, with 13 bases between them. CDR1 MDHEN and CDR2 SYDVKM come from the germline V gene. CDR3 DNA sequence: TGTGCCAGCAGTTTATGGTTCAGTGGTGGGGAGACCCAGTACTTC. It is translated as CASSLWFSGGETQYF. The whole variable domain, remainder taken from reference TRBV28 and TRBJ2-5, is DVKVTQSSRYLVKRTGEKVFLECVQDMDHENMFWYRQDPGLGLRLIYFSYDVKMKEKGDIPEGYSVSREKKERFSLILESASTNQTSMYLCASSLWFSGGETQYFGPGTRLLVL.

This clonotype was recorded a few times. CDR3 coding DNA: TGTGCCAGCAGCCAAGATCGTACGCAGTATTTT. Amino acid sequence: CASSQDRTQYF. V is TRBV14 and J is TRBJ2-3; D uncertain. The germline V gene has CDR1 SGHDN and CDR2 FVKESK. The CDR3 contains 11 residues. With 0 bases removed from V and 8 bases from J, the gap between germline ends came to 3 bases.

This clonotype was seen many times. This chain joins TRBV20-1 and TRBJ1-6, with 7 bases matching TRBD1. Germline V lookup: CDR1 DFQATT, CDR2 SNEGSKA (reference sequence). This CDR3 contains 14 residues. The V segment lost 2 bases and the J segment 14 bases; nucleotides outside the gene matches: 12. This CDR3 is CSARPPGGGLSLHF. The CDR3 nucleotides read TGCAGTGCTAGACCCCCAGGGGGGGGACTTTCCCTCCACTTT.

This clonotype was detected ten times or more. For the CDR3, the DNA is TGTGCCAGCAGCTTGGGGGGCCGGGGAAACATTCAGTACTTC. The encoded protein is CASSLGGRGNIQYF. The rearrangement joins TRBV7-3 to TRBJ2-4; D possibly matches TRBD1 or TRBD2 (6 bases each). This CDR3 has 14 amino acids. Germline values: CDR1 SGHTA, CDR2 FQGTGA. Trimming shortened V by 3 bases and J by 6 bases, and 12 bases separated the two germline ends.

The sample holds many counts of this clonotype. The chain is built from TRBV7-9 and TRBJ2-1, with TRBD2 matching over 7 bases. The CDR3 consists of 14 residues. The V and J ends lost 2 bases and 6 bases, in that order; junction bases with no gene match: 4. Germline CDR1 reads SEHNR; CDR2 reads FQNEAQ (reference sequence). The CDR3, as DNA: TGTGCCAGCAGCTTAATCTCTAGCGGCAATGAGCAGTTCTTC. This gives the protein CASSLISSGNEQFF.